This is a list of T cell receptor beta chains from one sample in a study of cytomegalovirus exposure and HLA in healthy donors. Assay: immunoSEQ multiplex PCR; the TCRdb copy retains only in-frame clones and omits some. The repertoire consists of approximately 82,000 clones, with about four fifths occurring once and the leading ten covering 1.6%. The sample consisted of PBMCs. Receptors were obtained from a man aged 35-49 years in good health and CMV-seronegative. Both conserved end residues are part of each CDR3. D genes are given only for firm matches. Some rows mark clone size as missing; the rest say once, few, many or name a class of expanded clone.

>TRBV7-9|NA|14|TRBJ2-7|TRBD1
TGTGCCAGCAGCCCTCCTGGGACAGGGGTCGAGCAGTACTTC
CASSPPGTGVEQYF
>TRBV4-1|NA|14|TRBJ1-5|TRBD1
TGCGCCAGCAGCCTGGGACAGGGCAATCAGCCCCAGCATTTT
CASSLGQGNQPQHF
>TRBV7-9|NA|15|TRBJ2-7|TRBD1
TGTGCCAGCAGCTCCCACCGGACAGGGGCGGGCGAGCAGTACTTC
CASSSHRTGAGEQYF
>TRBV9|NA|15|TRBJ2-3|TRBD2
TGTGCCAGCAGCGTAGGGGGGGGATACACAGATACGCAGTATTTT
CASSVGGGYTDTQYF
>TRBV5-4|NA|14|TRBJ1-1|NA
TGTGCCAGCAGCTTTTCTGGCAAGAACACTGAAGCTTTCTTT
CASSFSGKNTEAFF
>TRBV5-4|NA|15|TRBJ2-7|TRBD2
TGTGCCAGCAACTTTTCTAGCGGGGGTCCCTACGAGCAGTACTTC
CASNFSSGGPYEQYF
>TRBV7-9|few|15|TRBJ2-4|TRBD1
TGTGCCAGCAGCCTTGGACAGGGGGCTAAAAACATTCAGTACTTC
CASSLGQGAKNIQYF
>TRBV19|NA|13|TRBJ1-4|NA
TGTGCCAGTAGTTTCGGACACGATGAAAAACTGTTTTTT
CASSFGHDEKLFF
>TRBV18|NA|14|TRBJ2-7|TRBD1
TGTGCCAGCTCACCGGGAACAGGGGCCTACGAGCAGTACTTC
CASSPGTGAYEQYF
>TRBV19|NA|15|TRBJ1-4|NA
TGTGCCAGTAGTTCGCAGGGGCCCCCTAATGAAAAACTGTTTTTT
CASSSQGPPNEKLFF
>TRBV29-1|NA|15|TRBJ2-2|NA
TGCAGCGTTGAAGTTAGGGGACAAGACACCGGGGAGCTGTTTTTT
CSVEVRGQDTGELFF
>TRBV5-5|once|16|TRBJ2-7|TRBD2
TGTGCCAGCAGCATTAATAGCGGGAGGATCTCCTACGAGCAGTACTTC
CASSINSGRISYEQYF
>TRBV6-1|NA|16|TRBJ1-2|TRBD1
TGTGCCAGCAGTGAAGCTGGGACAGAGAGTATCTATGGCTACACCTTC
CASSEAGTESIYGYTF
>TRBV18|NA|14|TRBJ2-1|NA
TGTGCCAGCTCACCGTTATCCGTCTACAATGAGCAGTTCTTC
CASSPLSVYNEQFF